Detailed here is one T cell receptor (beta chain). The antigen it recognizes is unknown. Base-call qualities are not available, and no considerably larger clone is one nucleotide away. The CDR3 has 12 amino acids, counting the end cysteine and phenylalanine. Only the CDR3 DNA stays, 36 bases, in frame from base 1. The V and J ends are trimmed by 3 bases and 4 bases, leaving 7 bases between them. In the germline V gene, CDR1 corresponds to SGHAT and CDR2 to FQNNGV. This sample was included in a study of shared clonotypes between healthy human individuals (dated by TCRdb to 2020 to 2022). With regard to the full study: The cohort included a few men and a couple of women between 18 and 49 years of age. To estimate repertoire size and how much clonotypes are shared between individuals, the study performed deep sequencing of blood TCR repertoires from five healthy adults. Each donor's leukapheresis produced roughly between roughly 0.94 and 9.5 billion PBMCs. Libraries were prepared and TCR repertoires were sequenced by different laboratories using diverse techniques, in order to increase sequencing depth and limit assay-specific biases. For each donor, CD4 naive and CD4 memory were each given three plates, CD8 naive was given two plates, and CD8 memory was given one plate. Points the paper makes about the study in general: Because the study included only a small number of donors, the genetic and exposure-history diversity represented was limited. When several donors were compared, the shared fraction of clonotypes was about 5% for naive CD4, approximately 3.3% for naive CD8, 2.3% for memory CD4, and 0.4% for memory CD8. Sampling was restricted to blood, and TCR repertoires in tissue are likely to differ from TCR repertoires in blood. Even with the large sequencing depth, rarefaction of the sorted-subset datasets indicated that sequencing was incomplete. Pairwise subsampling indicated that sequencing depth was expected to affect the degree of clonotype sharing among donors. Higher generation probabilities were observed for clonotypes shared by all four sorted-subset donors than for non-shared clonotypes. Larger estimated clonotype richness was generally found for naive subsets than for memory subsets.

TCR CDR3 regions were amplified from genomic DNA by multiplex PCR using the deep immunoSEQ assay. Genomic DNA extracted from each cell subset was distributed evenly over all wells of several immunoSEQ 96-well plates, and each plate served as one replicate. Each replicate PCR for sorted subsets received about 210 ng genomic DNA, equal to about 30,000 T cell genomes. The purified libraries were quantified using a Qubit 3.0 fluorometer, sized with a Bioanalyzer 2100, and then quantified again using the KAPA Library Quantification kit. Every immunoSEQ 96-well plate was sequenced on a separate single-read 150-cycle Illumina NextSeq 550 flow cell. Turning to the authors' computational methods: Because only junctional sequences without quality scores were contained in the immunoSEQ output, filtering matching that applied to full-length reads could not be performed. To assign V/J genes and CDR3, sequences were annotated against IMGT germline references using PyIR, a Python wrapper for IgBLAST v1.9. Any read was removed if the V/J assignment was weak (E-value above 1e-6), the CDR3 was missing, or the read contained stop codons, out-of-frame junctions, or ambiguous translated residues. V3J clonotypes were defined by identical inferred V gene, J gene, and CDR3 amino acid sequence. Percentage overlap between repertoires was computed as shared unique clonotypes divided by the size of the smaller repertoire. Richness of each repertoire was evaluated using RTK rarefaction, the Chao1 estimator, and Recon v2.1 estimates of unobserved clonotypes. Generation probabilities for all TCRbeta clonotypes obtained by the gDNA method from a handful of donors were computed using OLGA. TCRdb's version of the immuneACCESS table is confined to in-frame rearrangements and falls short of the full clone set. An unresolved V gene accounts for under half of the shortfall where checked; the remainder is of unknown origin. V, J and clone size derive from that table, while D and trimming were established from the DNA sequence. This sample gives approximately 2.1 million clones in total; roughly 93% of them show up just once. In total, the top ten clones hold about 0.39% of the sample.

The donors were healthy, HIV-negative adults who had no recently reported acute infections or vaccinations. Every donor was a Caucasian adult residing in Nashville, Tennessee, USA. CD4+ T cells were enriched through magnetic negative selection, after which naive cells were positively selected on CD45RA and the remaining negative fraction served as the memory subset. After blood collection by leukapheresis, PBMCs were isolated using Ficoll-Histopaque density gradient centrifugation and then cryopreserved in the vapor phase of liquid nitrogen. Purity and quantity of every magnetically sorted T cell population were checked by analytical flow cytometry. From each sorted fraction, genomic DNA was isolated and quantified by UV absorbance on a Nanodrop 2000c.

The sample consisted of naive CD4+ T cells from PBMCs. What the cell subset or site label conveys for this sample: CD45RA+ positively selected. This sequence uses TRBV11-2 and TRBJ2-7, with the D gene possibly TRBD1 or TRBD2, each one fitting 5 bases. The source of this sequence is a man between 18 and 29 years old in good health. Some clones in this sample may be carry-over from other donors' samples. This receptor carries the CDR3 CASSLGEYEQYF. The nucleotide sequence is TGTGCCAGCAGCTTGGGGGAGTACGAGCAGTACTTC.